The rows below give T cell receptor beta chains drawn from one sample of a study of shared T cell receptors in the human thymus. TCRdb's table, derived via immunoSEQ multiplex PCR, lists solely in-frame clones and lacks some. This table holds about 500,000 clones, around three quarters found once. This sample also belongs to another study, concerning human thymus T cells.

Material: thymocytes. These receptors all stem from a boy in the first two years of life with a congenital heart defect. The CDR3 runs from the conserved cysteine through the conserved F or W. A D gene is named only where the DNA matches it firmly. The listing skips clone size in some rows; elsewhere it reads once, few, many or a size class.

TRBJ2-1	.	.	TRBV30	CAWSVGVEQFF	TGTGCCTGGAGTGTCGGGGTTGAGCAGTTCTTC
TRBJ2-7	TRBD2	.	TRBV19	CASSIRGREIMYEQYF	TGTGCCAGTAGTATACGAGGGCGGGAGATCATGTACGAGCAGTACTTC
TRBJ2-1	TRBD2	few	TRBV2	CASSDAKTSPRSYNEQFF	TGTGCCAGCAGTGACGCTAAGACTAGCCCCAGGTCCTACAATGAGCAGTTCTTC
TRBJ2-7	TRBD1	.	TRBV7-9	CASSSPGQGASYEQYF	TGTGCCAGCAGCTCTCCGGGACAGGGGGCTTCCTACGAGCAGTACTTC
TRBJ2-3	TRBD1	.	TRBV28	CASSRGPSADTQYF	TGTGCCAGCAGTAGGGGGCCGTCGGCAGATACGCAGTATTTT
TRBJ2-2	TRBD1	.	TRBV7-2	CASSTRTGCTGELFF	TGTGCCAGCAGCACAAGGACAGGGTGCACCGGGGAGCTGTTTTTT
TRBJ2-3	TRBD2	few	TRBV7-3	CASSPGLALTDTQYF	TGTGCCAGCAGCCCGGGACTAGCGTTAACAGATACGCAGTATTTT
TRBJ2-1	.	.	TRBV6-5	CASSCTGTLNNEQFF	TGTGCCAGCAGTTGTACCGGGACTCTAAACAATGAGCAGTTCTTC
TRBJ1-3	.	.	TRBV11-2	CASSLAAYSGNTIYF	TGTGCCAGCAGCTTAGCCGCGTACTCTGGAAACACCATATATTTT
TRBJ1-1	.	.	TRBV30	CASRKVPDRKNTEAFF	TGTGCCTCGAGGAAAGTTCCGGACAGAAAGAACACTGAAGCTTTCTTT
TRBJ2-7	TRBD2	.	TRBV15	CATSRDKEGTSGSWYF	TGTGCCACCAGCAGAGATAAGGAGGGGACTAGCGGGAGTTGGTACTTC
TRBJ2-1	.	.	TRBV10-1	CASSRGLPYNEQFF	TGCGCCAGCAGCCGCGGGTTACCCTACAATGAGCAGTTCTTC
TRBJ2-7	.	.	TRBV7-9	CASSLDRAPTRKYF	TGTGCCAGCAGCTTAGACAGGGCCCCTACTAGAAAGTACTTC
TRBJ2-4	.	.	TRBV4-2	CASSQGSDKNIQYF	TGTGCCAGCAGCCAAGGGTCAGACAAAAACATTCAGTACTTC
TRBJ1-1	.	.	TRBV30	CAWWGWRRGGEAFF	TGTGCCTGGTGGGGGTGGAGGAGGGGCGGTGAAGCTTTCTTT
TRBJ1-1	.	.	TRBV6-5	CASSYEVRGRTEAFF	TGTGCCAGCAGTTATGAGGTCAGGGGAAGAACTGAAGCTTTCTTT